The TCR beta chain described here comes from a study of blood T cell repertoires in COVID-19. Between the trimmed V and J ends, which lost 1 base and 6 bases, there was a span of 19 bases. Germline V lookup: CDR1 KGHSY, CDR2 FQNENV. The CDR3 covers 17 residues. Only in-frame clones appear in the TCRdb table, and some are missing; sequencing was by immunoSEQ multiplex PCR. In the table there are about 200,000 clones, about three quarters of which are singletons. This clone appeared once. The V and J genes are TRBV16 and TRBJ1-5; no clear D gene. This clonotype was sampled from a woman of 80 years or more with active or convalescent COVID-19. The source material was peripheral blood. The CDR3 reads CASSQFRFTSLGQPQHF. The CDR3 bases are TGTGCCAGCAGCCAATTCAGGTTTACCAGTCTGGGTCAGCCCCAGCATTTT.